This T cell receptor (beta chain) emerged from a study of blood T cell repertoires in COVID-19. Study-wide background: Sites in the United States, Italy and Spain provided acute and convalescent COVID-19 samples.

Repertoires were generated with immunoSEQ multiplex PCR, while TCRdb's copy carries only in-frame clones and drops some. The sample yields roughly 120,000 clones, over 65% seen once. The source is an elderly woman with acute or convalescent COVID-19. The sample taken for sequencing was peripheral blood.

The CDR3 DNA reads as TGCGCCAGCAGCTTGGGACTAGCGGGAGGGTTTTACAATGAGCAGTTCTTC. It specifies CASSLGLAGGFYNEQFF. The chain couples TRBV5-1 to TRBJ2-1, with 14 bases fitting TRBD2. V trimming: 0 bases; J trimming: 4 bases; junction bases outside the gene matches: 3. CDR3 length: 17 residues. Per germline, CDR1 SGHRS and CDR2 YFSETQ. The full variable domain, its missing parts supplied by reference TRBV5-1 and TRBJ2-1, is KAGVTQTPRYLIKTRGQQVTLSCSPISGHRSVSWYQQTPGQGLQFLFEYFSETQRNKGNFPGRFSGRQFSNSRSEMNVSTLELGDSALYLCASSLGLAGGFYNEQFFGPGTRLTVL.